Sequencing of this T cell receptor (beta chain) was carried out in a study of T-cell memory formation after mild COVID-19 (dated by TCRdb to about 2021). Describing the broader study: Most TCR sequence clusters were specific to one of the two donors. Longitudinal TCRalpha and TCRbeta repertoire sequencing tracked T-cell clones expanding and contracting after mild COVID-19 in a couple of donors. Two young, previously healthy adult volunteers made up the cohort, one male and one female. Study-wide conclusions, independent of this receptor: The second-wave clones that peaked on day 37 were not confirmed to be SARS-CoV-2 specific. Contracting CD4+ clones appeared mostly in the CM and EM memory subsets, whereas CD8+ clones were enriched in EMRA. Balanced CD4/CD8 phenotypes were observed for clones contracting from day 15 to 85, whereas a bias towards CD4+ was observed for a second wave of clones expanding from day 15 to 37. Some responding clones were found in pre-infection memory, which suggests that pre-existing cross-reactive memory T cells took part in the SARS-CoV-2 response. The study covered only a couple of mild cases, and larger cohorts including severe cases with pre-infection samples were considered necessary.

Sequencer: Illumina NovaSeq 6000. TCRalpha and TCRbeta cDNA libraries were built by 5'RACE with constant-segment primers, adding sample barcodes and unique molecular identifiers. Trizol reagent was used to extract RNA from every sample. The libraries were amplified in two PCR steps, and the second step added a second sample barcode and Illumina TruSeq adapters. Libraries were sequenced on an Illumina NovaSeq with 2 x 150 bp paired-end reads. The source study handled its data this way. Reads were demultiplexed and collapsed into UMI-guided consensus sequences with migec v1.2.7. Using mixcr v2.1.11, UMI consensuses were aligned to TRA and TRB V and J templates and then assembled into clonotypes. Expanded or contracted clonotypes were those called significant by both edgeR and NoisET, with noise models trained on biological replicates. For edgeR calls, a false discovery rate-adjusted p below 0.01 and a log2 fold-change threshold of 1 were applied. As an exploratory analysis of dynamics, max-normalized trajectories of the 1000 most abundant clonotypes were examined with PCA combined with hierarchical clustering. Separately sequenced CD4+ and CD8+ repertoires were used to assign the CD4 or CD8 phenotype of responding clones. TCRdb passed the public sequencing reads through fastp at Q25 and MiXCR, retaining productive beta sequences. Identical CDR3 proteins give one entry, which carries the most common genes and DNA. For this entry, the V and J calls and clone size follow TCRdb and not the study's own pipeline. For this sample there are about 440,000 distinct CDR3 sequences; about 19% appear just once. The top ten hold around 9.2% of the sample.

PBMCs were isolated by Ficoll-Paque density gradient centrifugation. This clonotype was found a few times. It has no known antigen specificity. Base-call qualities are not available, and no considerably larger clone is one nucleotide away. Sequenced: PBMCs or a T cell subset sorted from them (not recorded which). This sequence originates from an adult woman who had mild COVID-19 (a few samples of this study predate the infection). The sample titles of this study are shuffled in the database, so cell type and time point are left out; the donor was told from shared clones.

The CDR3 protein sequence reads: CASSAGQYSGTQYF. The DNA sequence reads TGTGCCAGCAGCGCGGGACAGTATTCTGGGACCCAGTACTTC. This chain is built from TRBV13 and TRBJ2-5, with TRBD1 as a weak D call on 7 bases. V is cut by 5 bases and J by 7 bases, and the space between the germline ends is 17 bases. The CDR3, from cysteine to phenylalanine, totals 14 residues. Here the CDR3 DNA is all that survives: 42 bases in frame from base 1. The germline V gene (reference sequence) provides CDR1 PRHDT and CDR2 FYEKMQ.